This T cell receptor (beta chain) stems from a study of spatial heterogeneity in lung cancer. The CDR3 is made up of 16 amino acids. Germline CDR1 and CDR2: SGHRS and YFSETQ. J lost 0 bases, V lost 2 bases, and 5 bases had no gene match. Via MiXCR, TCRdb re-called the 5' RACE reads, giving one row per CDR3 protein. The sample consists of roughly 20,000 distinct CDR3 sequences, approximately 4.2% of them appearing once. Sample time point: sample taken at primary tumor resection. The sequence came from a male donor with early-stage non-small cell lung cancer. The chain has TRBV5-1 and TRBJ2-3; 8 positions match TRBD1. Sequenced here: PBMCs, sampled at surgery. The CDR3 loop reads CASSFQGASSTDTQYF. The CDR3 region has the DNA TGCGCCAGCAGCTTTCAGGGGGCTTCGAGCACAGATACGCAGTATTTT.